Shown below are 13 T cell receptor beta chains from a single sample sequenced in a study of early T cells in non-severe SARS-CoV-2 infection. Using its own MiXCR run on the 5' RACE reads, TCRdb lists one record per CDR3 protein. The table includes about 68,000 distinct CDR3 sequences, approximately 11% detected once. Specimen: whole blood. The receptor source for this set is an adult who was a healthcare worker with PCR-confirmed SARS-CoV-2 infection or an uninfected control (not recorded which).

This clonotype was counted a few times. The chain carries TRBV11-3 and TRBJ2-3; D unclear. V was trimmed by 8 bases and J by 3 bases, leaving 12 bases between them. This CDR3 has 13 residues. The germline gives CDR1 SGHNT, CDR2 YENEEA. Here the CDR3 reads CASSGFGTDTQYF. Here the CDR3 DNA reads TGTGCCAGCTCTGGGTTCGGGACAGATACGCAGTATTTT.

The chain couples TRBV5-4 to TRBJ1-2; a possible D gene is TRBD1 (6 bases). The germline V gene encodes CDR1 SGHNT and CDR2 YYREEE (reference sequence). The ends were cut back, 3 bases at V and 2 bases at J, with 8 bases in the middle. CDR3 length equals 13 residues. The CDR3 sequence is CASSSQGNYGYTF. Here the CDR3 DNA reads TGTGCCAGCAGCTCACAGGGAAACTATGGCTACACCTTC.

This clonotype showed up many times. V gene TRBV20-1 combines with J gene TRBJ2-2, with D hard to call. Germline V gene sequence: CDR1 DFQATT, CDR2 SNEGSKA (reference sequence). V was pared by 5 bases and J by 1 base, with 14 bases between. The CDR3 covers 15 residues. CDR3 coding DNA: TGCAGTGCTGACATACCGGCGAAGAACACCGGGGAGCTGTTTTTT. It is translated as CSADIPAKNTGELFF.

There are a few counts of this clonotype. This chain links TRBV10-3 with TRBJ2-7; 9 nucleotides match TRBD1. The germline gives CDR1 ENHRY, CDR2 SYGVKD. V trimming: 7 bases; J trimming: 9 bases; junction bases outside the gene matches: 16. The CDR3 spans 15 residues. The CDR3 DNA is TGTGCCATCACCGACGGCGGGGGACAGGGAGGCTGGCAGTACTTC. Translation gives CAITDGGGQGGWQYF.

The chain has TRBV7-2 and TRBJ1-1; 10 bases map to TRBD1. The CDR3 has 15 amino acids. Per germline, CDR1 SGHTA and CDR2 FQGNSA. Trimming took 11 bases from V and 0 from J; bases not matched to a gene: 9. CDR3 nucleotide sequence: TGTGCCTCCCCCCGGGGACAGGGGATGAACACTGAAGCTTTCTTT. Residues: CASPRGQGMNTEAFF.

This clonotype was detected many times. CDR3 in DNA: TGTGCCAGCAGCTTAAGGCCCCTTTCGGGGGGAGCACGAGAGACCCAGTACTTC. This codes for CASSLRPLSGGARETQYF. The rearrangement joins TRBV7-3 to TRBJ2-5, with TRBD2 matching 7 bases. Trimming cost V 1 base and J 4 bases; bases outside gene matches: 15. Germline V lookup: CDR1 SGHTA, CDR2 FQGTGA. This CDR3 spans 18 amino acids.

At least ten counts were recorded for this clonotype. This chain joins TRBV9 and TRBJ1-5, with TRBD1 identical over 8 bases. CDR3 length: 15 amino acids. The V gene's germline CDR1 is SGDLS and CDR2 YYNGEE. The V gene end was trimmed by 0 bases and the J gene end by 4 bases; junction bases not matched to a gene: 3. The CDR3 is CASSVGTGGNQPQHF. The DNA of the CDR3 is TGTGCCAGCAGCGTAGGTACAGGGGGGAATCAGCCCCAGCATTTT.

The rearrangement uses TRBV4-1 and TRBJ2-7; the match to TRBD2 covers 11 bases. CDR1 MGHRA and CDR2 YSYEKL come from the germline V gene. With 0 bases clipped from V and 0 bases from J, the junction kept 10 bases outside the gene matches. This CDR3 is 19 amino acids long. The CDR3 sequence is CASSQDVAGGPSLSYEQYF. CDR3 sequence (DNA): TGCGCCAGCAGCCAAGACGTAGCGGGAGGGCCATCGCTCTCCTACGAGCAGTACTTC.

The chain joins TRBV20-1 to TRBJ2-1; D is unclear. V lost 3 bases to trimming and J lost 9 bases, with 9 bases between them. CDR3 length: 11 amino acids. CDR1 and CDR2 (germline): DFQATT, SNEGSKA (reference sequence). The CDR3, as DNA: TGCAGTGCTAGTGATCCCCTTGAGCAGTTCTTC. It yields the protein CSASDPLEQFF.

This CDR3 reads CASSQDDRGQNEQYF. CDR3 sequence (DNA): TGTGCCAGCAGCCAAGATGACAGGGGGCAAAACGAGCAGTACTTC. V gene TRBV14 combines with J gene TRBJ2-7; the match to TRBD1 covers 10 bases. Germline CDR1 reads SGHDN; CDR2 reads FVKESK. The J segment lost 5 bases and the V segment lost 0 bases, leaving 4 bases of the junction unmatched. The CDR3 is made up of 15 amino acids.

On this clonotype: At one boundary the junction diverges from the germline segment, which might be a read error. The J gene is TRBJ2-2, the V gene TRBV6-4; tentative D call: TRBD1 (6 bases). Per the germline V gene, CDR1 is MRHNA and CDR2 is SNTAGT. This CDR3 comprises 13 residues. The CDR3 spells CASSGADTGDLFF. The DNA of the CDR3 is TGTGCCAGCTCAGGGGCGGACACCGGGGACCTGTTTTTT.

The gene calls are TRBV5-1 and TRBJ2-1; D uncertain. In germline, CDR1 is SGHRS, CDR2 YFSETQ. CDR3 length equals 11 residues. V gave up 5 bases and J gave up 8 bases, with 8 bases separating them. This chain's CDR3 is CASRSLDEQFF. Here the CDR3 DNA reads TGCGCCAGCAGGTCCCTGGATGAGCAGTTCTTC.

This clonotype was seen repeatedly, ten times or more. This chain uses TRBV21-1 with TRBJ2-1; the table's D call, TRBD2, has no DNA check behind it. TRBV21-1 is deemed a pseudogene. This CDR3 has 18 amino acids. The CDR3 DNA sequence: TGTGCCAGCAGCACCCCCCCCCGATTGGGACTACTGTACAATGAGCAGTTCTTC. Its protein is CASSTPPRLGLLYNEQFF.